Following are 10 T cell receptor beta chains from one sample sequenced in a study of cytomegalovirus exposure and HLA in healthy donors. Amplification used 60 Vbeta primers and 13 Jbeta primers. Some clones are missing from TCRdb's copy, which holds only in-frame ones; the method was immunoSEQ multiplex PCR. The table includes about 200,000 clones, more than 75% detected once. Sequencing was carried out using PBMCs. These receptors originate from a woman in her thirties or forties in good health and CMV-seronegative.

The rearrangement joins TRBV27 to TRBJ2-1; D perhaps matches TRBD1 (6 bases). The V gene's germline CDR1 is MNHEY and CDR2 SMNVEV (reference sequence). Trimming removed 5 bases at V and 6 bases at J, with 14 bases between. The CDR3 sequence is 14 residues long. The CDR3 loop is CASSRRGSLNEQFF. CDR3 sequence (DNA): TGTGCCAGCAGTCGCAGGGGCTCCCTCAATGAGCAGTTCTTC.

The rearrangement links TRBV7-3 to TRBJ2-1; TRBD2 agrees at 9 bases. Germline-derived CDR1 and CDR2 are SGHTA and FQGTGA. The CDR3 contains 17 residues. J was trimmed by 2 bases and V by 1 base; bases with no gene match: 6. The DNA of the CDR3 is TGTGCCAGCAGCTTAATGGCTAGCGGGACCGCCTACAATGAGCAGTTCTTC. It specifies CASSLMASGTAYNEQFF.

This clone showed up just once. This chain uses TRBV7-2 with TRBJ1-5, with D perhaps matching TRBD1 (6 bases). Germline CDR1 SGHTA, CDR2 FQGNSA. The CDR3 runs to 13 residues. The V and J ends lost 5 bases and 3 bases respectively, with 8 bases between them. The CDR3 DNA sequence: TGTGCCAGCAGCGGACAGTCCAATCAGCCCCAGCATTTT. Translation: CASSGQSNQPQHF. Supplemented by reference TRBV7-2 and TRBJ1-5, the full variable domain reads GAGVSQSPSNKVTEKGKDVELRCDPISGHTALYWYRQSLGQGLEFLIYFQGNSAPDKSGLPSDRFSAERTGGSVSTLTIQRTQQEDSAVYLCASSGQSNQPQHFGDGTRLSIL.

The chain joins TRBV7-9 to TRBJ2-1; 7 nucleotides align to TRBD2. The V gene's germline CDR1 is SEHNR and CDR2 FQNEAQ (reference sequence). V lost 5 bases to trimming and J lost 6 bases; unmatched junction nucleotides: 13. The CDR3 has 16 amino acids. CDR3 loop: CASSPPGLAVLNEQFF. The DNA of the CDR3 is TGTGCCAGCAGCCCCCCTGGGCTAGCGGTCCTCAATGAGCAGTTCTTC.

The V and J genes are TRBV11-2 and TRBJ2-1, with 8 bases identical to TRBD2. This CDR3 region has 16 residues. Losses at the gene ends were 2 bases for V and 1 base for J; bases not matched to a gene: 4. The germline V gene encodes CDR1 SGHAT and CDR2 FQNNGV. The CDR3 DNA follows: TGTGCCAGCAGCTTACAAACTAGCGGTTCCTACAATGAGCAGTTCTTC. Translating it yields CASSLQTSGSYNEQFF. The whole variable domain, filled in from reference TRBV11-2 and TRBJ2-1, reads EAGVAQSPRYKIIEKRQSVAFWCNPISGHATLYWYQQILGQGPKLLIQFQNNGVVDDSQLPKDRFSAERLKGVDSTLKIQPAKLEDSAVYLCASSLQTSGSYNEQFFGPGTRLTVL.

V usage is TRBV7-9 and J usage is TRBJ1-2, with 7 bases fitting TRBD1. V trimming: 3 bases; J trimming: 6 bases; junction bases outside the gene matches: 4. The germline CDR1 and CDR2 sequences are SEHNR and FQNEAQ (reference sequence). The CDR3 covers 13 residues. The CDR3, as DNA: TGTGCCAGCAGCTTTGAGGGGGCAAATGGCTACACCTTC. This gives the protein CASSFEGANGYTF.

This clone was counted a single time. The genes are TRBV6-1 and TRBJ2-7; 9 bases match TRBD2. Germline V lookup: CDR1 MNHNS, CDR2 SASEGT. Germline trimming cut 0 bases from V and 4 bases from J; bases unmatched to any gene: 4. The CDR3 is 15 residues long. The CDR3 nucleotides are TGTGCCAGCAGTGAAGCTAGCGGGAGTAGTTACGAGCAGTACTTC. It yields the protein CASSEASGSSYEQYF.

The rearrangement uses TRBV6-6 and TRBJ1-2; 9 nucleotides match TRBD1. Losses at the gene ends were 8 bases for V and 3 bases for J; bases not matched to a gene: 7. CDR1 MNHNY and CDR2 SVGAGI come from the germline V gene (reference sequence). This CDR3 spans 14 amino acids. CDR3 sequence (DNA): TGTGCCAGCCGAGGCCGACAGGGGGACTATGGCTACACCTTC. It translates to CASRGRQGDYGYTF.

The chain carries TRBV7-9 and TRBJ2-5; perhaps TRBD2 as D (5 bases). The germline V gene encodes CDR1 SEHNR and CDR2 FQNEAQ (reference sequence). This CDR3 is 14 amino acids long. Trimming stripped 5 bases from V and 0 bases from J, with 10 bases between. CDR3 sequence: CASSPLTNQETQYF. The DNA of the CDR3 is TGTGCCAGCAGCCCCCTGACTAACCAAGAGACCCAGTACTTC. Supplemented by reference TRBV7-9 and TRBJ2-5, the full variable domain reads DTGVSQNPRHKITKRGQNVTFRCDPISEHNRLYWYRQTLGQGPEFLTYFQNEAQLEKSRLLSDRFSAERPKGSFSTLEIQRTEQGDSAMYLCASSPLTNQETQYFGPGTRLLVL.

V usage is TRBV10-2 and J usage is TRBJ2-2; TRBD2 matches 8 bases. The CDR3 contains 19 residues. The V and J ends lost 9 bases and 0 bases, in that order; junction bases with no gene match: 18. Germline CDR1 and CDR2: WSHSY and SAAADI. The CDR3 spells CARARGLANLRANTGELFF. For the CDR3, the DNA is TGCGCCAGAGCACGTGGACTAGCCAATTTGAGAGCGAACACCGGGGAGCTGTTTTTT.